Presented here are 17 T cell receptor beta chains from one specimen sequenced in a study of blood T cells in healthy people across ages. Combining a sample-barcoded 5' primer with a J-beta primer mix, a second PCR ran for roughly 6 to 12 cycles. Each CDR3 protein is one row after TCRdb ran MiXCR on the 5' RACE reads. The table shows approximately 760,000 distinct CDR3 sequences, with about 25% occurring only once. The same data also went into a second study, on T cells of mothers and their children.

Sequencing was carried out using blood. The receptors come from a boy younger than 18 in good health.

This sequence joins TRBV7-9 and TRBJ2-5; tentatively, D is TRBD2 (5 bases). The length of the CDR3 is 15 residues. From germline, CDR1 is SEHNR and CDR2 FQNEAQ (reference sequence). V shed 3 bases and J shed 4 bases, with 15 bases lying between them. The DNA for the CDR3 is TGTGCCAGCAGCTTCCTAGAGCCCCGGGGAGAGACCCAGTACTTC. Its translation is CASSFLEPRGETQYF.

This clonotype was picked up a small number of times. This sequence joins TRBV12-3 or TRBV12-4 and TRBJ1-4; tentative D call: TRBD1 (6 bases). Trimming took 8 bases from V and 0 from J, leaving 16 bases between them. The CDR3 spans 16 residues. CDR3 nucleotides: TGTGCCAGCGTCCGGGGCAGGGGTACAACTAATGAAAAACTGTTTTTT. This gives the protein CASVRGRGTTNEKLFF.

On this clonotype: Sequence at one end of the junction differs from germline and may be a read error. The CDR3 DNA reads as TGTGCTAGCAGCCGACTAGCGGGAGGGCCGACTGAGCAGTTCTTC. Translation gives CASSRLAGGPTEQFF. V is TRBV7-7 and J is TRBJ2-1, with TRBD2 matching 14 bases. The CDR3 sequence is 15 residues long. CDR1 is SSHAT and CDR2 is FNYEAQ in the germline V gene (reference sequence).

The V gene is TRBV29-1, the J gene TRBJ1-1, with TRBD1 as a possible D gene (5 bases). The length of the CDR3 is 13 residues. V lost 5 bases and J lost 4, with 14 bases in between. The germline CDR1 and CDR2 sequences are SQVTM and ANQGSEA. The CDR3 spells CSVIAPGGTEAFF. In nucleotides, the CDR3 is TGCAGCGTTATCGCGCCGGGGGGCACTGAAGCTTTCTTT.

This clonotype was counted between two and nine times. This chain uses TRBV27 with TRBJ2-5, with TRBD2 as a possible D gene (5 bases). The CDR3 is 14 amino acids. Trimming stripped 1 base from V and 3 bases from J, with 9 bases between. The V gene's germline CDR1 is MNHEY and CDR2 SMNVEV (reference sequence). CDR3 residues: CASSLFGGKETQYF. The CDR3 region has the DNA TGTGCCAGCAGTTTATTTGGAGGAAAAGAGACCCAGTACTTC.

In its sample, this clonotype was seen a few times. Here the CDR3 reads CSAGSDQETQYF. As DNA, the CDR3 is TGCAGTGCGGGGTCGGACCAAGAGACCCAGTACTTC. The chain uses TRBV20-1 and TRBJ2-5, with no clear D. V lost 6 bases, J lost 0 bases, and 8 bases lay in between. CDR1 is DFQATT, CDR2 SNEGSKA, per germline (reference sequence). CDR3 size: 12 residues.

This clonotype has a handful of counts. This CDR3 is CASREPGHGGEKLFF. In nucleotides, the CDR3 is TGTGCCAGCAGAGAACCGGGACACGGTGGCGAAAAACTGTTTTTT. V usage is TRBV2 and J usage is TRBJ1-4; D may be TRBD1 (6 bases). This CDR3 comprises 15 residues. Germline-derived CDR1 and CDR2 are SNHLY and FYNNEI. Trimming cost V 6 bases and J 8 bases, with 19 bases left between them.

This clonotype was observed a handful of times. The chain recombines TRBV7-8 with TRBJ2-5; no clear D. V was trimmed by 2 bases and J by 11 bases, leaving 12 bases between them. Germline loops: CDR1 SGHVS, CDR2 FQNEAQ. The CDR3 extends over 12 amino acids. CDR3 region: CASSLKGLEQYF. In DNA, the CDR3 is TGTGCCAGCAGCTTAAAGGGTTTGGAGCAGTACTTC.

The chain recombines TRBV9 with TRBJ2-6; D uncertain. The V end was cut by 4 bases, the J end by 2 bases, with 13 bases between. The CDR3 sequence is 16 residues long. Looked up from germline, CDR1 is SGDLS and CDR2 is YYNGEE. The CDR3 coding sequence is TGTGCCAGCAGCCCCAGACGGACCCCTGGGGCCAACGTCCTGACTTTC. Translation: CASSPRRTPGANVLTF.

This clonotype has a handful of counts. V usage is TRBV20-1 and J usage is TRBJ2-7, with TRBD2 matching 7 bases. Germline V lookup: CDR1 DFQATT, CDR2 SNEGSKA (reference sequence). The CDR3 is 13 residues long. After removal of 5 bases from V and 2 bases from J, the junction contained 6 bases not matched to a gene. CDR3 sequence (DNA): TGCAGTGCTCTCCCCGGGACTACCTACGAGCAGTACTTC. Protein product: CSALPGTTYEQYF.

The chain recombines TRBV12-3 or TRBV12-4 with TRBJ1-2, with a possible D match to TRBD1 (5 bases). The CDR3 consists of 12 residues. The V end was cut by 3 bases, the J end by 3 bases, with 5 bases between. CDR3 nucleotides: TGTGCCAGCAGTTTCAGGGACTATGGCTACACCTTC. It encodes CASSFRDYGYTF.

This clonotype turned up a few times. In nucleotides, the CDR3 is TGCAGTGTATTCCTAGCGGGGGAAGCCAAAAACATTCAGTACTTC. The encoded protein is CSVFLAGEAKNIQYF. This sequence joins TRBV20-1 and TRBJ2-4, with 10 bases that match TRBD2. The V segment lost 7 bases and the J segment 0 bases; nucleotides outside the gene matches: 6. The CDR3 is 15 residues long. Germline CDR1 DFQATT, CDR2 SNEGSKA (reference sequence).

The V gene is TRBV11-2, the J gene TRBJ2-7; D gene unclear. V was shortened by 1 base and J by 0 bases, with 7 bases between the two germline ends. There are 14 residues in the CDR3. Germline V gene lookup returns CDR1 SGHAT and CDR2 FQNNGV. CDR3 DNA: TGTGCCAGCAGCTTAGCTCACAGCTCCTACGAGCAGTACTTC. Its protein is CASSLAHSSYEQYF.

CDR3 DNA sequence: TGCAGTGCTAGGGGGGGACAGGCGAACTATGGCTACACCTTC. Its translation: CSARGGQANYGYTF. The gene calls are TRBV20-1 and TRBJ1-2, with 8 bases lining up with TRBD1. Germline values: CDR1 DFQATT, CDR2 SNEGSKA (reference sequence). With 3 bases clipped from V and 2 bases from J, the junction kept 5 bases outside the gene matches. This CDR3 contains 14 residues.

This clonotype has ten or more counts. The chain recombines TRBV5-5 with TRBJ2-2, with a weak D call TRBD1 (6 bases). The CDR3 loop spans 15 amino acids. The germline V and J ends were trimmed by 1 base and 4 bases, with 11 bases remaining between them. CDR1 SGHKS and CDR2 YYEKEE come from the germline V gene (reference sequence). The CDR3 region has the DNA TGTGCCAGCAGCTTGCGAAGGGACATCACCGGGGAGCTGTTTTTT. Protein sequence: CASSLRRDITGELFF.

V gene TRBV7-9 combines with J gene TRBJ2-5; D is uncertain. Judging by the DNA end, TRBJ2-7 fits better; the J call may be wrong. Looked up from germline, CDR1 is SEHNR and CDR2 is FQNEAQ (reference sequence). This CDR3 contains 14 residues. The CDR3 DNA reads TGTGCCAGCAGCTTAGGGTATAGCTCCTACGAGCAGTACTTC. Encoded protein: CASSLGYSSYEQYF.

V gene TRBV6-5 combines with J gene TRBJ2-7; unclear D gene. The CDR3 is made up of 11 amino acids. The ends were cut back, 10 bases at V and 9 bases at J, with 16 bases in the middle. Germline V gene lookup returns CDR1 MNHEY and CDR2 SVGAGI. The CDR3 nucleotides are TGTGCCACCACAGAGGACGTTAGGCAGTACTTC. It encodes CATTEDVRQYF.